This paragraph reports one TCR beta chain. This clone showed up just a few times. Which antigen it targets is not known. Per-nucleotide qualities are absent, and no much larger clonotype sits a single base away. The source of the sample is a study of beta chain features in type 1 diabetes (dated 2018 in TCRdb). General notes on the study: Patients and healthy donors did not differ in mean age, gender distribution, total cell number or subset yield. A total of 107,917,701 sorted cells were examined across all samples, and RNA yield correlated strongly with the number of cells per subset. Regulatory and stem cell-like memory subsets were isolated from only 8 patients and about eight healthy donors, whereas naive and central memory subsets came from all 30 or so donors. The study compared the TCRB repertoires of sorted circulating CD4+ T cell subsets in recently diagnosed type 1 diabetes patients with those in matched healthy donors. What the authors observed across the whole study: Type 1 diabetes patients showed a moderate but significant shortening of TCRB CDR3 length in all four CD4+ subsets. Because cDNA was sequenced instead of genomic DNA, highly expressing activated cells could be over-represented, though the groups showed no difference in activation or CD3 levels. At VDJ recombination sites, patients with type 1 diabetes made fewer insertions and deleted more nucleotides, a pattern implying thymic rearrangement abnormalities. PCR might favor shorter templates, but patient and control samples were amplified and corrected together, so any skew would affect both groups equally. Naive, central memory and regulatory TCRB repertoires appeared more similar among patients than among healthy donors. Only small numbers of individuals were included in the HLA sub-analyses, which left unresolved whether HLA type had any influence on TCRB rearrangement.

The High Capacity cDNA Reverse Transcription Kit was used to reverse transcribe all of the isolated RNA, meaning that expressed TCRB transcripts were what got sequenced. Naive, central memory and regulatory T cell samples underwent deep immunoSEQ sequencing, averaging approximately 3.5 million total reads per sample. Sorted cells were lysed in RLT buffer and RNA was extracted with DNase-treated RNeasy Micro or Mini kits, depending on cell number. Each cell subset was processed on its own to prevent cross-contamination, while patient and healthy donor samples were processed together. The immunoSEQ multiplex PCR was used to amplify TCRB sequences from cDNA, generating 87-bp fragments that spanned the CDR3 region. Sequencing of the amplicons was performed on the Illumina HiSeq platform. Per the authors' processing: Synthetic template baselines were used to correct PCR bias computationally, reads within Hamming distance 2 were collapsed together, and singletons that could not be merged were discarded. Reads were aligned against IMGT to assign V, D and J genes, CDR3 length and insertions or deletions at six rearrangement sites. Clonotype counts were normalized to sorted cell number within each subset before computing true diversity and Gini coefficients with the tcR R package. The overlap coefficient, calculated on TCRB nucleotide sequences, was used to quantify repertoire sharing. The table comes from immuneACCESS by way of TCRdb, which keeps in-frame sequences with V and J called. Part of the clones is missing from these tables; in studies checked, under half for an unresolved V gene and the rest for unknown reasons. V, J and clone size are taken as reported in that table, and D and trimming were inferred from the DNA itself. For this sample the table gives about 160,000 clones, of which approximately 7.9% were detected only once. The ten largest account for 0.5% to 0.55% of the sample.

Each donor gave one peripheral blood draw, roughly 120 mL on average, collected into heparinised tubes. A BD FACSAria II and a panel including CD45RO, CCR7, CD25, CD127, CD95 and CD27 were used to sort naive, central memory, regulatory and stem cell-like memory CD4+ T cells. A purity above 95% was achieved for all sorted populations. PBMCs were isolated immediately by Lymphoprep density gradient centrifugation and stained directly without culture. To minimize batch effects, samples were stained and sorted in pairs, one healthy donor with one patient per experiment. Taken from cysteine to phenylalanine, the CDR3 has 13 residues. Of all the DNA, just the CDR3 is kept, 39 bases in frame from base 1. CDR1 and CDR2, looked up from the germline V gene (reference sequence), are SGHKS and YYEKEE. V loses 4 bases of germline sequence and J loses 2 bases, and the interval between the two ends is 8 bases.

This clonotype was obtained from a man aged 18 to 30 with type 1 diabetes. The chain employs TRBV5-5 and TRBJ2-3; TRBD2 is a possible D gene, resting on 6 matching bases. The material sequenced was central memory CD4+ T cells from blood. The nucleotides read TGTGCCAGCAGCCCGGGGGACACAGATACGCAGTATTTT. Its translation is CASSPGDTDTQYF.